Below are 26 T cell receptor beta chains sequenced from a single sample in a study of identical twins. Each CDR3 protein gets one entry after TCRdb re-called the 5' RACE reads with MiXCR. The sample has roughly 1,500,000 distinct CDR3 sequences, more than 30% seen once. Sequencing input: cord blood. The source of these receptors is a newborn girl in good health.

The V call is TRBV2, the J call TRBJ2-4; tentatively, D is TRBD2 (7 bases). Trimming pared 4 bases from V and 1 base from J, leaving 11 bases between. Germline V lookup: CDR1 SNHLY, CDR2 FYNNEI. The CDR3 runs to 15 residues. The CDR3 DNA follows: TGTGCCAGCAGTGCAGGGAGGGGGGCCAAAAACATTCAGTACTTC. Translated: CASSAGRGAKNIQYF.

V gene TRBV15 combines with J gene TRBJ2-5, with 7 nucleotides matching TRBD2. The CDR3 sequence is 16 residues long. Germline-derived CDR1 and CDR2 are LNHNV and YYDKDF (reference sequence). V lost 0 bases, J lost 0 bases, and 4 bases stayed unmatched. In DNA, the CDR3 is TGTGCCACCAGCAGAGACGGCGGGGGTTACCAAGAGACCCAGTACTTC. Amino acid sequence: CATSRDGGGYQETQYF.

CDR3 in DNA: TGCGCCAGCAGCTTATTGCTGACTAGCGGGTCCTACAATGAGCAGTTCTTC. This translates into CASSLLLTSGSYNEQFF. V is TRBV5-1 and J is TRBJ2-1; the match to TRBD2 covers 10 bases. Per germline, CDR1 SGHRS and CDR2 YFSETQ. The J segment lost 1 base and the V segment lost 2 bases, leaving 6 bases of the junction unmatched. There are 17 residues in the CDR3.

CDR3 nucleotide sequence: TGTGCCAGCAGCTGGACAGGGCAGTACTTC. It is translated as CASSWTGQYF. The chain uses TRBV5-6 and TRBJ2-5; 8 bases agree with TRBD1. The length of the CDR3 is 10 residues. J gave up 11 bases and V 3 bases, and 0 bases lay outside the gene matches. Germline V lookup: CDR1 SGHDT, CDR2 YYEEEE. Full variable domain (outside the CDR3, taken from reference TRBV5-6 and TRBJ2-5): DAGVTQSPTHLIKTRGQQVTLRCSPKSGHDTVSWYQQALGQGPQFIFQYYEEEERQRGNFPDRFSGHQFPNYSSELNVNALLLGDSALYLCASSWTGQYFGPGTRLLVL.

In this sample, this clonotype turned up a few times. The V and J genes are TRBV18 and TRBJ1-5; D remains unclear. V dropped 2 bases and J dropped 2 bases, with 7 bases sitting between them. From germline, CDR1 is KGHSH and CDR2 LQKENI. The CDR3 extends over 14 amino acids. The DNA of the CDR3 is TGTGCCAGCTCACCAATCCAGGGCAATCAGCCCCAGCATTTT. This encodes CASSPIQGNQPQHF.

The chain links TRBV6-5 to TRBJ2-1, with D possibly being TRBD1 (5 bases). Germline V gene lookup returns CDR1 MNHEY and CDR2 SVGAGI. The germline V and J ends were trimmed by 4 bases and 8 bases, with 15 bases remaining between them. This CDR3 has 14 residues. In nucleotides, the CDR3 is TGTGCCAGCAGTTTCTTCGGCAGGGTCGATGAGCAGTTCTTC. Protein: CASSFFGRVDEQFF.

The gene calls are TRBV12-3 or TRBV12-4 and TRBJ1-5; 9 nucleotides align to TRBD1. With 3 bases clipped from V and 9 bases from J, the junction kept 3 bases outside the gene matches. The CDR3 has 13 residues. The CDR3 loop is CASSLGTGRPQHF. CDR3 nucleotide sequence: TGTGCCAGCAGTTTGGGGACAGGGCGGCCCCAGCATTTT.

On this clonotype: A read error may be the cause here, since a much bigger clone is one base away. The chain employs TRBV29-1 and TRBJ2-4, with 7 bases fitting TRBD1. The assigned J gene may be wrong: the sequence end matches TRBJ2-7 better. This CDR3 spans 15 amino acids. Germline CDR1 is SQVTM and CDR2 is ANQGSEA. Written as DNA, the CDR3 is TGCAGCATTGACACGACAGGGTCCGGCTCCTACGAGCAGTACTTC. Encoded protein: CSIDTTGSGSYEQYF.

V and J are TRBV5-1 and TRBJ1-4, with 9 bases identical to TRBD1. There are 17 residues in the CDR3. V shed 4 bases, J shed 4 bases, and the junction held 11 bases outside the gene matches. Germline CDR1 and CDR2: SGHRS and YFSETQ. DNA for the CDR3: TGCGCCAGCAGCCTGGGGACAGGGTACCGGCGTAATGAAAAACTGTTTTTT. Translated, it gives CASSLGTGYRRNEKLFF.

The chain joins TRBV29-1 to TRBJ1-4; no clear D. CDR3 size: 12 residues. Trimming stripped 4 bases from V and 0 bases from J, with 3 bases between. CDR1 SQVTM and CDR2 ANQGSEA come from the germline V gene. The CDR3 is CSVGTTNEKLFF. The CDR3 nucleotides are TGCAGCGTTGGGACAACTAATGAAAAACTGTTTTTT.

The V and J genes are TRBV5-1 and TRBJ2-4; TRBD2 aligns across 7 bases. J gave up 13 bases and V 0 bases, and 13 bases lay outside the gene matches. The CDR3 is made up of 15 amino acids. Germline values: CDR1 SGHRS, CDR2 YFSETQ. CDR3 nucleotide sequence: TGCGCCAGCAGCTTGGCCTCTAGCGGCCACAATGAGCAGTACTTC. It is translated as CASSLASSGHNEQYF.

V gene TRBV5-1 combines with J gene TRBJ2-5; perhaps TRBD1 as D (6 bases). Germline V CDR1 and CDR2: SGHRS, YFSETQ. The CDR3 consists of 14 residues. V lost 4 bases and J 0 bases, leaving 10 bases between the germline ends. For the CDR3, the DNA is TGCGCCAGCAGCCCGTGGACAGACCAAGAGACCCAGTACTTC. As protein: CASSPWTDQETQYF.

This clonotype was counted only a few times. The V and J genes are TRBV6-6 and TRBJ1-1; TRBD1 is a possible D gene (5 bases). In germline, CDR1 is MNHNY, CDR2 SVGAGI (reference sequence). Deletions cut 2 bases from V and 0 bases from J, with 10 bases between. The CDR3 is 15 amino acids. The CDR3 DNA reads as TGTGCCAGCAGTTACGGGGGACCGATGAACACTGAAGCTTTCTTT. It translates to CASSYGGPMNTEAFF.

The sample holds one count of this clonotype. The chain joins TRBV7-2 to TRBJ2-7, with 9 bases lining up with TRBD1. This CDR3 is built from 15 residues. The junction had 4 bases not matched to a gene; V was cut back by 2 bases and J by 2 bases. Germline V gene sequence: CDR1 SGHTA, CDR2 FQGNSA. CDR3 in DNA: TGTGCCAGCAGCTTAAGGACAGGGGTCACCTACGAGCAGTACTTC. Translating it yields CASSLRTGVTYEQYF. Full variable domain (rest looked up from reference TRBV7-2 and TRBJ2-7): GAGVSQSPSNKVTEKGKDVELRCDPISGHTALYWYRQSLGQGLEFLIYFQGNSAPDKSGLPSDRFSAERTGGSVSTLTIQRTQQEDSAVYLCASSLRTGVTYEQYFGPGTRLTVT.

The J gene is TRBJ2-3, the V gene TRBV10-3; tentatively, D is TRBD1 (6 bases). Trimming removed 6 bases at V and 4 bases at J, with 17 bases between. The CDR3 covers 15 residues. CDR1 ENHRY and CDR2 SYGVKD come from the germline V gene. The CDR3 region has the DNA TGTGCCATCAGCCTTGGTGGACAGAGGGCAGATACGCAGTATTTT. This gives the protein CAISLGGQRADTQYF.

The chain's CDR3 is CASSHGTGGWVYEQYF. The CDR3 bases are TGTGCCAGCAGCCATGGGACTGGCGGGTGGGTCTACGAGCAGTACTTC. The rearrangement links TRBV4-2 to TRBJ2-4, with D possibly TRBD2 on 6 matching bases. The J call may be mistaken, given a closer DNA end match to TRBJ2-7. The CDR3 runs 16 residues. Germline V gene lookup returns CDR1 LGHNA and CDR2 YNFKEQ.

This clonotype was seen only a few times. The chain couples TRBV12-5 to TRBJ2-1, with 10 nucleotides matching TRBD2. There are 15 residues in the CDR3. The germline gives CDR1 LGHNT, CDR2 FRNRAP. V was pared by 6 bases and J by 10 bases, with 12 bases of the junction left unmatched. DNA of the CDR3: TGTGCTAGTGGCCACCTAGCGGGAGTAAGTGGAGAGCAGTTCTTC. Amino acid sequence: CASGHLAGVSGEQFF.

This clonotype has just a few counts. The chain employs TRBV7-9 and TRBJ1-2, with TRBD1 matching over 7 bases. The V gene end was trimmed by 5 bases and the J gene end by 10 bases; junction bases not matched to a gene: 19. The germline gives CDR1 SEHNR, CDR2 FQNEAQ (reference sequence). This CDR3 contains 16 residues. CDR3 sequence reads: CASSECRGQAPSHYTF. The CDR3 nucleotides are TGTGCCAGCAGCGAGTGTCGAGGACAGGCTCCATCCCACTACACCTTC.

J is TRBJ2-7 and V is TRBV27, with 11 bases fitting TRBD2. This CDR3 is built from 15 residues. Unmatched junction bases numbered 9, after V lost 6 bases and J lost 5 bases. Germline V CDR1 and CDR2: MNHEY, SMNVEV (reference sequence). The CDR3 coding sequence is TGTGCCAGCAGACCTACTAGCGGGAGTATCCACGAGCAGTACTTC. It translates to CASRPTSGSIHEQYF.

Points on this clonotype: At one end, the junction sequence differs from germline, possibly due to a read error. V usage is TRBV10-3 and J usage is TRBJ2-3, with D possibly being TRBD1 or TRBD2 (7 bases each). Looked up from germline, CDR1 is ENHRY and CDR2 is SYGVKD. The CDR3 spans 15 residues. The CDR3 protein is CAITSQGGPTGTQYF. The DNA for the CDR3 is TGTGCCATCACGAGCCAGGGGGGGCCCACAGGTACGCAGTATTTT.

A few counts support this clonotype. The chain has TRBV20-1 and TRBJ1-5; D ambiguous. The V and J ends lost 0 bases and 0 bases respectively, with 12 bases between them. Per the germline V gene, CDR1 is DFQATT and CDR2 is SNEGSKA (reference sequence). The CDR3 sequence is 16 residues long. The CDR3 nucleotides are TGCAGTGCTAGAGACCCAAAGGACGGTAGCAATCAGCCCCAGCATTTT. Translated, it gives CSARDPKDGSNQPQHF.

The chain is built from TRBV5-6 and TRBJ2-3; D might be TRBD1 or TRBD2, each matching 5 bases. Per the germline V gene, CDR1 is SGHDT and CDR2 is YYEEEE. The CDR3 length is 15 residues. Trimming removed 4 bases from V and 4 bases from J, with 16 bases in between. The CDR3 is CASSLGASFPDTQYF. As DNA, the CDR3 is TGTGCCAGCAGCCTAGGGGCTAGCTTTCCAGATACGCAGTATTTT. The full variable domain, with the rest looked up from reference TRBV5-6 and TRBJ2-3, is DAGVTQSPTHLIKTRGQQVTLRCSPKSGHDTVSWYQQALGQGPQFIFQYYEEEERQRGNFPDRFSGHQFPNYSSELNVNALLLGDSALYLCASSLGASFPDTQYFGPGTRLTVL.

This rearrangement joins TRBV5-1 to TRBJ1-5; 7 bases fit TRBD1. The trim removed 4 bases at V and 4 bases at J, leaving 11 bases unmatched. Germline V gene sequence: CDR1 SGHRS, CDR2 YFSETQ. This CDR3 contains 16 residues. Here the CDR3 reads CASSAPLQGWNQPQHF. CDR3 DNA: TGCGCCAGCAGCGCCCCCCTACAGGGGTGGAATCAGCCCCAGCATTTT.

Notes on this clonotype: One end of the junction varies from germline; a read error may be responsible. This sequence joins TRBV20-1 and TRBJ2-5, with 7 bases identical to TRBD1. This CDR3 is built from 12 residues. Germline loops: CDR1 DFQATT, CDR2 SNEGSKA (reference sequence). The CDR3 nucleotides read TGCAGTGCTGACACAGGGGAAGAGACCCAGTGCTTC. Its protein is CSADTGEETQCF.

This sequence joins TRBV28 and TRBJ2-5; TRBD2 matches at 10 bases. Germline V lookup: CDR1 MDHEN, CDR2 SYDVKM. The CDR3 spans 18 residues. Unmatched junction bases numbered 13, after V lost 6 bases and J lost 0 bases. In DNA, the CDR3 is TGTGCCAGCAGCCGAGGCCTAGCGGGAGACCGGTACCAAGAGACCCAGTACTTC. It codes for CASSRGLAGDRYQETQYF.

The chain couples TRBV18 to TRBJ1-6; D not resolved. V was trimmed by 6 bases and J by 7 bases, leaving 10 bases between them. The CDR3 sequence is 13 residues long. Germline values: CDR1 KGHSH, CDR2 LQKENI. CDR3 nucleotides: TGTGCCAGCTCCTTTGATCCGAATTCACCCCTCCACTTT. It is translated as CASSFDPNSPLHF.